This TCR beta chain comes out of a study of blood T cell repertoires in COVID-19. The CDR3 totals 12 residues. Germline V CDR1 and CDR2: SQVTM, ANQGSEA. Generated by immunoSEQ multiplex PCR, the TCRdb table keeps only in-frame clones and is missing some. The sample has roughly 270,000 clones; around 85% are singletons. This receptor was taken from a woman between 45 and 65 years old who had recovered from COVID-19. The sample taken for sequencing was PBMCs or T cells enriched from blood (not recorded which). V is TRBV29-1 and J is TRBJ1-1; D remains unclear. CDR3 region: CSLMEGNTEAFF. The CDR3 nucleotides are TGCAGTTTAATGGAGGGGAACACTGAAGCTTTCTTT.